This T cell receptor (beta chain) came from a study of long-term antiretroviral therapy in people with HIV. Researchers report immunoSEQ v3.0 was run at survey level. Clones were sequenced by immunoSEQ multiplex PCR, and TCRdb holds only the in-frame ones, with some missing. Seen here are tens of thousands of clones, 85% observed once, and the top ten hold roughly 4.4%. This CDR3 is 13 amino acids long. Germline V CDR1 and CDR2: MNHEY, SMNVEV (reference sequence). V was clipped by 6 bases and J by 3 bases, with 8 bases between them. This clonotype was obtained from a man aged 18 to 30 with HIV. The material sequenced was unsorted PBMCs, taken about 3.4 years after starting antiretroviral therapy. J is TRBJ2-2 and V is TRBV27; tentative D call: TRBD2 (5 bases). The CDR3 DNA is TGTGCCAGCAGGAAACTAGACACCGGGGAGCTGTTTTTT. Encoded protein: CASRKLDTGELFF.